This T cell receptor (beta chain) was recovered during a study of cytomegalovirus exposure and HLA in healthy donors. General study results and limits: A later analysis found that most CMV-associated TCR beta chains appeared HLA-restricted. A list of around 150 TCR beta chains associated with cytomegalovirus was given.

The V gene's germline CDR1 is SNHLY and CDR2 FYNNEI. Trimming stripped 5 bases from V and 1 base from J, with 8 bases between. The length of the CDR3 is 13 residues. This clone was seen once. Its matching antigen is unknown. This PCR relied on a set of 60 Vbeta primers and 13 Jbeta primers. TCRdb keeps only in-frame clones here, not all; method: immunoSEQ multiplex PCR. In the table there are 280,000 or so clones, approximately 90% of which are singletons. The receptor was isolated from a woman aged 18-29 years in good health and CMV-seronegative. The rearrangement uses TRBV2 and TRBJ1-1; no firm D call. Sequencing was carried out using PBMCs. CDR3 amino acids: CASSFDSNTEAFF. For the CDR3, the DNA is TGTGCCAGCAGTTTCGACTCGAACACTGAAGCTTTCTTT.